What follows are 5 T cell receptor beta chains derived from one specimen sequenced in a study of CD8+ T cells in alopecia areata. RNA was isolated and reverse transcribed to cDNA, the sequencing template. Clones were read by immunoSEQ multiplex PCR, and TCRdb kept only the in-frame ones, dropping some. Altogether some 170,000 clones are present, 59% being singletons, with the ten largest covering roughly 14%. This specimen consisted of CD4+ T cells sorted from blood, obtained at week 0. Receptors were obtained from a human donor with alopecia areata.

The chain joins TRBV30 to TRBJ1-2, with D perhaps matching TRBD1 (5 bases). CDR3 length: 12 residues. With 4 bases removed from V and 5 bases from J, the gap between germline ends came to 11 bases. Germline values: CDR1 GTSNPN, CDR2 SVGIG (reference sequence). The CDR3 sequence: CAWTPGTYGYTF. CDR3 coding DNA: TGTGCCTGGACCCCCGGGACGTATGGCTACACCTTC.

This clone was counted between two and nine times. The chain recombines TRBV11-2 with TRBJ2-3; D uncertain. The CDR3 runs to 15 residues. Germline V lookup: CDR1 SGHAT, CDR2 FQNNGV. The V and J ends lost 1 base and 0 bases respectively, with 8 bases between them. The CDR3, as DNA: TGTGCCAGCAGCTTAGCATTCGGGAGCACAGATACGCAGTATTTT. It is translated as CASSLAFGSTDTQYF.

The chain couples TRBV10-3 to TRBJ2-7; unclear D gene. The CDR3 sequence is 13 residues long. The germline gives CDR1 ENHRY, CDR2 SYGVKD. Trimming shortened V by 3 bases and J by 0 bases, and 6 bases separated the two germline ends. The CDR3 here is CAISDDNSYEQYF. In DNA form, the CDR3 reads TGTGCCATCAGTGATGACAACTCCTACGAGCAGTACTTC.

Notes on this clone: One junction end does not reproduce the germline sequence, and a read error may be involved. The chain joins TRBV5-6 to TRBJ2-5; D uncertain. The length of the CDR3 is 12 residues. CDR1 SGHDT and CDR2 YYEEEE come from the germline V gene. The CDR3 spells CASSFNQETQYF. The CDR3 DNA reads TGTGCCAGCAGCTTCAACCAGGAGACCCAGTACTTC.

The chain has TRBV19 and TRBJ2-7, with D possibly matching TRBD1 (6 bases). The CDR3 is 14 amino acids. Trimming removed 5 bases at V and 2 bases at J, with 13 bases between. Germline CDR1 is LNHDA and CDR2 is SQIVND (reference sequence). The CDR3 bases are TGTGCCAGTAGTTCCGGGACAAGGACCTACGAGCAGTACTTC. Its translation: CASSSGTRTYEQYF.